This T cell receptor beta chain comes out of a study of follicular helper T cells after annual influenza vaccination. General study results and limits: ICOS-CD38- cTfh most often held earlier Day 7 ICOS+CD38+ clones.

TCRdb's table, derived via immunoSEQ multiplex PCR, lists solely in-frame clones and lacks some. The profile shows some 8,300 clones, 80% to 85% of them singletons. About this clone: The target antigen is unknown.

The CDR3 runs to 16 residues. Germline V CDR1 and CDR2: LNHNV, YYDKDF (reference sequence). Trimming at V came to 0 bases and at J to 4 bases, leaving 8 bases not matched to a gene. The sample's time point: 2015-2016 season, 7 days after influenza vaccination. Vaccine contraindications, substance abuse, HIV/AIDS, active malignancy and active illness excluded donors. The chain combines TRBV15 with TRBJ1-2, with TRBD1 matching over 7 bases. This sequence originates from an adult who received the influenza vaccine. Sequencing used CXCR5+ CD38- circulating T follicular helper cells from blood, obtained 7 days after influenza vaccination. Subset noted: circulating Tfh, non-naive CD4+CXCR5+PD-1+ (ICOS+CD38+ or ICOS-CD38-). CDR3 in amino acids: CATSRDKGAQGYGYTF. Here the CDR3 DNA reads TGTGCCACCAGCAGAGATAAGGGGGCGCAGGGCTATGGCTACACCTTC.